Reported below is one TCR beta chain. Its specificity is not known. Some 29,000 T cell genomes (around 200 ng DNA) went into each sorted-subset replicate. Clones were sequenced by immunoSEQ multiplex PCR, and TCRdb holds only the in-frame ones, with some missing. The repertoire holds some 500,000 clones, with almost 97% as singletons. This record comes from a study of shared clonotypes between healthy human individuals. Study outcomes and limitations: In four donors, around 5% of naive CD4 clonotypes appeared in common.

From CD4+ cells came CD45RA+ naive and CD45RA-negative memory subsets. Germline lookup yields CDR1 WSHSY and CDR2 SAAADI. V lost 2 bases and J 0 bases, leaving 13 bases between the germline ends. The CDR3 has 17 amino acids. The sequencing sample was made of naive CD4+ T cells sorted from blood. Subset meaning: CD45RA+ positively selected. This chain uses TRBV10-2 with TRBJ1-4; the D gene is possibly TRBD1 (6 bases). This receptor was taken from a woman in her 30s in good health. In DNA, the CDR3 is TGCGCCAGCAGTGAGGGCTGGGGGCTCTCAACTAATGAAAAACTGTTTTTT. Amino acid sequence: CASSEGWGLSTNEKLFF.